The T cell receptor beta chain under discussion was sequenced for a study of human T cells and chemical hapten exposure. Study conclusions and caveats: There was no change with DPC sensitization in TCRs above 1 in 1000 frequency.

Comment on this clonotype: Its specificity is not known.

Time point reported: pre-sensitization, week 0. As for treatment: therapeutic diphenylcyclopropenone sensitization with weekly scalp DPC. TCRdb recomputed calls from the RACE reads with MiXCR, one row per CDR3 protein. The data hold 200,000 to 300,000 distinct CDR3 sequences, with 8.6% observed a single time. The starting material was whole blood, obtained in connection with sensitization to the hapten diphenylcyclopropenone (DPC). This clonotype was sampled from a woman aged 40 to 50 with alopecia areata. Some clones in this sample may be carry-over from other donors' samples.

The CDR3: CASSPSVRNQPQHF. CDR3 nucleotide sequence: TGTGCCAGCAGCCCGTCGGTGCGCAATCAGCCCCAGCATTTT. The chain recombines TRBV6-2 or TRBV6-3 with TRBJ1-5, with D hard to call. Trimming shortened V by 6 bases and J by 2 bases, and 11 bases separated the two germline ends. Germline CDR1 is MNHEY and CDR2 is SVGEGT. The CDR3 extends over 14 amino acids.